The clone carrying this T cell receptor beta chain has just a few counts. The antigen remains unidentified. cDNA libraries of TCR beta carried unique molecular identifiers. From the PCR reads, TCRdb called clonotypes with MiXCR, one entry per CDR3 protein. The data contain 800,000 to 950,000 distinct CDR3 sequences, roughly 50% of them singletons. This sample stems from a study of post-analysis software for immune sequencing data. Broader study findings: Significantly lower normalized Chao1 diversity was seen in multiple sclerosis patients than in controls. Samples from a shared batch, those prepared together, strongly co-clustered by F measure.

The TCR originated in a girl aged 10 to 17 with multiple sclerosis. Sequencing input: blood.

CDR3 protein: CASSPNGRRADTQYF. The DNA of the CDR3 is TGTGCCAGCAGCCCAAACGGCAGGAGGGCAGATACGCAGTATTTT. V and J are TRBV7-6 and TRBJ2-3; D possibly corresponds to TRBD2 (6 bases). V dropped 5 bases and J dropped 4 bases, with 16 bases sitting between them. The CDR3 is 15 amino acids. Germline CDR1 is SGHVS and CDR2 is FNYEAQ.